This entry lists 30 T cell receptor beta chains sequenced from one sample in a study of blood T cell repertoires in COVID-19. The table came from immunoSEQ multiplex PCR; TCRdb's copy has only in-frame clones and leaves some out. Among 200,000 to 250,000 clones listed, 70% to 90% were seen once. The sequenced sample consisted of peripheral blood. The receptor source for this set is a woman aged 45-65 years with active or convalescent COVID-19.

With respect to this clone: Distinct nucleotide sequences in the sample also encode this CDR3. As DNA, the CDR3 is TGTGCCAGCTCTAGCGGCTCCTACAATGAGCAGTTCTTC. Translation: CASSSGSYNEQFF. V and J are TRBV28 and TRBJ2-1; 7 positions match TRBD2. CDR3 length: 13 amino acids. J lost 0 bases, V lost 8 bases, and 1 base had no gene match. Germline values: CDR1 MDHEN, CDR2 SYDVKM.

This clone is a singleton in its sample. The gene calls are TRBV6-6 and TRBJ1-6, with D perhaps TRBD1 (6 bases). The CDR3 has 19 residues. V shed 5 bases and J shed 5 bases, with 25 bases lying between them. Germline V lookup: CDR1 MNHNY, CDR2 SVGAGI (reference sequence). The CDR3 loop is CASSPPPRGDPENNSPLHF. The CDR3 nucleotides read TGTGCCAGCAGTCCGCCGCCCAGGGGAGATCCCGAGAATAATTCACCCCTCCACTTT.

In DNA, the CDR3 is TGTGCCTACTCGGAGGATTTGGACACTGAAGCTTTCTTT. Protein: CAYSEDLDTEAFF. This rearrangement joins TRBV30 to TRBJ1-1; D gene ambiguous. CDR3 length: 13 residues. The V gene's germline CDR1 is GTSNPN and CDR2 SVGIG (reference sequence). The V and J ends lost 7 bases and 3 bases respectively, with 15 bases between them. Drawing the rest from reference TRBV30 and TRBJ1-1, the complete variable domain is SQTIHQWPATLVQPVGSPLSLECTVEGTSNPNLYWYRQAAGRGLQLLFYSVGIGQISSEVPQNLSASRPQDRQFILSSKKLLLSDSGFYLCAYSEDLDTEAFFGQGTRLTVV.

V usage is TRBV6-4 and J usage is TRBJ2-2, with a possible D match to TRBD1 (6 bases). CDR3 length equals 14 residues. V lost 3 bases and J lost 5, with 10 bases in between. Germline V gene data show CDR1 as MRHNA and CDR2 as SNTAGT. CDR3 sequence (DNA): TGTGCCAGCAGTGAACAAGGGGGAACCGGGGAGCTGTTTTTT. This translates into CASSEQGGTGELFF.

The chain has TRBV18 and TRBJ1-2; TRBD1 aligns across 7 bases. This CDR3 is 16 amino acids long. Germline V gene sequence: CDR1 KGHSH, CDR2 LQKENI. Unmatched junction bases numbered 8, after V lost 3 bases and J lost 1 base. The chain's CDR3 is CASSPSPGQHNYGYTF. CDR3 in DNA: TGTGCCAGCTCACCTTCCCCGGGACAGCATAACTATGGCTACACCTTC.

The V and J genes are TRBV28 and TRBJ1-5; D is ambiguous. CDR1 and CDR2 from the germline V gene are MDHEN and SYDVKM. The V end was cut by 8 bases, the J end by 6 bases, with 11 bases between. The CDR3 length is 12 residues. CDR3 residues: CASETRGQPQHF. Written as DNA, the CDR3 is TGTGCCAGCGAAACACGGGGTCAGCCCCAGCATTTT.

This sequence joins TRBV28 and TRBJ1-4; maybe TRBD1 (6 bases). The CDR3 runs 15 residues. Germline V gene sequence: CDR1 MDHEN, CDR2 SYDVKM. V was shortened by 5 bases and J by 3 bases, with 13 bases between the two germline ends. The CDR3 coding sequence is TGTGCCAGCAGTGGCGGCGGGGGCCCTAATGAAAAACTGTTTTTT. Translating it yields CASSGGGGPNEKLFF.

This clone was observed a few times. This chain links TRBV5-4 with TRBJ1-2; 11 nucleotides align to TRBD1. CDR3 size: 17 residues. CDR1 and CDR2 from the germline V gene are SGHNT and YYREEE (reference sequence). J gave up 7 bases and V 4 bases, and 15 bases lay outside the gene matches. The CDR3 region is CASSLPGPGQGALGYTF. The DNA for the CDR3 is TGTGCCAGCAGCCTCCCGGGGCCCGGACAGGGGGCGCTTGGCTACACCTTC.

This clone was seen a few times. The V gene is TRBV2, the J gene TRBJ1-4; TRBD1 matches at 9 bases. V gave up 6 bases and J gave up 8 bases; unmatched junction bases: 4. Per the germline V gene, CDR1 is SNHLY and CDR2 is FYNNEI. The CDR3 spans 13 residues. The CDR3 sequence is CASRGQGREKLFF. The CDR3 nucleotides are TGTGCCAGCAGGGGACAGGGTCGGGAAAAACTGTTTTTT.

The rearrangement uses TRBV24-1 and TRBJ2-7, with TRBD1 as a possible D gene (6 bases). The germline CDR1 and CDR2 sequences are KGHDR and SFDVKD. Trimming cost V 4 bases and J 2 bases, with 23 bases left between them. The CDR3 length is 18 residues. Written as DNA, the CDR3 is TGTGCCACCAGTGACTCCCCTGCCGGGACACTATTCACCTACGAGCAGTACGTC. Protein product: CATSDSPAGTLFTYEQYV.

The chain couples TRBV27 to TRBJ1-1; D perhaps matches TRBD1 (6 bases). Germline V gene lookup returns CDR1 MNHEY and CDR2 SMNVEV (reference sequence). Trimming took off 2 bases at V and 1 base at J, with 17 bases between the two ends. This CDR3 contains 17 residues. DNA of the CDR3: TGTGCCAGCAGTTTAAGGCGCAGGGGAACCGGGAACACTGAAGCTTTCTTT. This translates into CASSLRRRGTGNTEAFF.

J is TRBJ2-5 and V is TRBV15; 7 bases map to TRBD1. CDR1 is LNHNV and CDR2 is YYDKDF in the germline V gene (reference sequence). CDR3 size: 14 residues. Trimming cost V 5 bases and J 7 bases; bases outside gene matches: 10. The CDR3 nucleotides read TGTGCCACCAGCCCCACTCAGGGGGTTGGGACCCAGTACTTC. Its translation: CATSPTQGVGTQYF.

This clone has just one count. V and J are TRBV6-5 and TRBJ1-5; TRBD1 matches at 7 bases. CDR3 length: 15 residues. Per the germline V gene, CDR1 is MNHEY and CDR2 is SVGAGI. With V trimmed by 8 bases and J by 0 bases, 7 bases remained unmatched. DNA for the CDR3: TGTGCCAGCTCAGGGGGACAAAGTAGCAATCAGCCCCAGCATTTT. This gives the protein CASSGGQSSNQPQHF.

This sequence joins TRBV7-9 and TRBJ1-1, with D possibly TRBD1 on 5 matching bases. CDR1 SEHNR and CDR2 FQNEAQ come from the germline V gene (reference sequence). Trimming shortened V by 5 bases and J by 1 base, and 14 bases separated the two germline ends. This CDR3 comprises 15 residues. Here the CDR3 reads CASSRPTVTNTEAFF. The CDR3, as DNA: TGTGCCAGCAGCCGCCCGACAGTCACGAACACTGAAGCTTTCTTT.

The rearrangement uses TRBV18 and TRBJ2-2; D may be TRBD2 (6 bases). V gave up 5 bases and J gave up 1 base, with 14 bases separating them. There are 16 residues in the CDR3. The V gene's germline CDR1 is KGHSH and CDR2 LQKENI. The CDR3: CASSSTTSRNTGELFF. The DNA of the CDR3 is TGTGCCAGCTCATCGACCACTAGCCGGAACACCGGGGAGCTGTTTTTT.

This clone was counted between two and nine times. The chain links TRBV30 to TRBJ1-2, with D unresolved. V was pared by 0 bases and J by 6 bases, with 5 bases between. The germline gives CDR1 GTSNPN, CDR2 SVGIG (reference sequence). The CDR3 has 11 residues. The CDR3 here is CAWSVLNGYTF. CDR3 nucleotides: TGTGCCTGGAGTGTACTAAATGGCTACACCTTC.

The chain carries TRBV24-1 and TRBJ2-5, with 15 bases that match TRBD2. Germline V lookup: CDR1 KGHDR, CDR2 SFDVKD. The junction had 10 bases not matched to a gene; V was cut back by 4 bases and J by 5 bases. This CDR3 contains 18 residues. CDR3 nucleotides: TGTGCCACCAGTGACCCTCCGGGACTAGCGGGAGGCGGGGAGACCCAGTACTTC. Residues: CATSDPPGLAGGGETQYF.

This clone was counted only a few times. The V and J genes are TRBV6-5 and TRBJ1-1; D unresolved. This CDR3 has 15 residues. Germline-derived CDR1 and CDR2 are MNHEY and SVGAGI. The V end lost 2 bases, the J end lost 0 bases, and 10 bases lay between the germline ends. The CDR3 loop reads CASSYAGILNTEAFF. DNA of the CDR3: TGTGCCAGCAGTTACGCGGGGATATTGAACACTGAAGCTTTCTTT.

This chain joins TRBV6-5 and TRBJ2-1; D is perhaps TRBD1 (6 bases). V lost 2 bases and J 6 bases, leaving 14 bases between the germline ends. CDR3 length equals 15 residues. Germline V gene sequence: CDR1 MNHEY, CDR2 SVGAGI. This CDR3 is CASSYGDTMGNEQFF. The CDR3 coding sequence is TGTGCCAGCAGTTACGGGGACACCATGGGCAATGAGCAGTTCTTC.

This clone came up a few times. This rearrangement joins TRBV4-2 to TRBJ1-2; D is unresolved. Per germline, CDR1 LGHNA and CDR2 YNFKEQ. V lost 0 bases to trimming and J lost 4 bases, with 15 bases between them. CDR3 length: 16 amino acids. CDR3 DNA sequence: TGTGCCAGCAGCCAAGATCCCCACAGCCTTGGCTATGGCTACACCTTC. Translating it yields CASSQDPHSLGYGYTF.

The chain uses TRBV6-5 and TRBJ2-2; 8 positions agree with TRBD2. CDR3 length: 15 amino acids. V dropped 6 bases and J dropped 1; count of bases not matched to a gene: 4. Germline V gene lookup returns CDR1 MNHEY and CDR2 SVGAGI. The CDR3 DNA sequence: TGTGCCAGCAGGAAGACTAGCGTGAACACCGGGGAGCTGTTTTTT. Its translation is CASRKTSVNTGELFF.

The chain joins TRBV15 to TRBJ1-2, with D possibly being TRBD1 (6 bases). Trimming left V 6 bases short and J 10 bases short, with 15 bases between. Germline CDR1 reads LNHNV; CDR2 reads YYDKDF (reference sequence). The CDR3 spans 12 residues. CDR3 in DNA: TGTGCCACCAGAAGAACAGGGTCGCACTACACCTTC. Translating gives CATRRTGSHYTF.

The genes are TRBV5-4 and TRBJ1-4; TRBD1 agrees at 8 bases. V lost 1 base to trimming and J lost 5 bases; unmatched junction nucleotides: 4. Germline CDR1 and CDR2: SGHNT and YYREEE (reference sequence). This CDR3 region has 15 residues. The CDR3 protein is CASSLTTGENEKLFF. The DNA of the CDR3 is TGTGCCAGCAGCTTGACGACAGGGGAGAATGAAAAACTGTTTTTT.

This clone appeared a single time. V usage is TRBV28 and J usage is TRBJ1-1; a possible D gene is TRBD1 (5 bases). Germline CDR1 reads MDHEN; CDR2 reads SYDVKM. Trimming shortened V by 2 bases and J by 4 bases, and 17 bases separated the two germline ends. The CDR3 sequence is 16 residues long. Written as DNA, the CDR3 is TGTGCCAGCAGTTTAGTAGGAGGGAATAGGGGCACTGAAGCTTTCTTT. Its translation is CASSLVGGNRGTEAFF.

The V call is TRBV9, the J call TRBJ2-1; maybe TRBD2 (6 bases). Between the trimmed V and J ends, which lost 0 bases and 0 bases, there was a span of 10 bases. CDR1 SGDLS and CDR2 YYNGEE come from the germline V gene. CDR3 length equals 16 residues. CDR3 DNA sequence: TGTGCCAGCAGCGTAGCCGGGACTTACTCCTACAATGAGCAGTTCTTC. Translated, it gives CASSVAGTYSYNEQFF.

This clone turned up a few times. This chain uses TRBV28 with TRBJ2-1, with TRBD2 identical over 8 bases. The V gene end was trimmed by 6 bases and the J gene end by 8 bases; junction bases not matched to a gene: 6. Germline V gives CDR1 MDHEN, CDR2 SYDVKM. The CDR3 contains 13 residues. The CDR3 spells CASRSGGPDEQFF. For the CDR3, the DNA is TGTGCCAGCAGATCGGGGGGGCCGGATGAGCAGTTCTTC. The full variable domain, its missing parts supplied by reference TRBV28 and TRBJ2-1, is DVKVTQSSRYLVKRTGEKVFLECVQDMDHENMFWYRQDPGLGLRLIYFSYDVKMKEKGDIPEGYSVSREKKERFSLILESASTNQTSMYLCASRSGGPDEQFFGPGTRLTVL.

The V and J genes are TRBV5-4 and TRBJ1-4, with D unclear. The CDR3 contains 14 residues. Germline V gene lookup returns CDR1 SGHNT and CDR2 YYREEE (reference sequence). Trimming removed 0 bases from V and 8 bases from J, with 11 bases in between. Here the CDR3 DNA reads TGTGCCAGCAGCTTGGGAGGGCTTCGGGAAAAACTGTTTTTT. Its translation is CASSLGGLREKLFF. Supplemented by reference TRBV5-4 and TRBJ1-4, the full variable domain reads ETGVTQSPTHLIKTRGQQVTLRCSSQSGHNTVSWYQQALGQGPQFIFQYYREEENGRGNFPPRFSGLQFPNYSSELNVNALELDDSALYLCASSLGGLREKLFFGSGTQLSVL.

The genes are TRBV7-6 and TRBJ2-7; 12 nucleotides agree with TRBD2. V lost 1 base and J lost 0; bases outside the gene matches: 7. The CDR3 contains 18 residues. CDR1 SGHVS and CDR2 FNYEAQ come from the germline V gene. The CDR3 is CASSLGPPTSGSSYEQYF. The CDR3 DNA is TGTGCCAGCAGCTTAGGCCCCCCGACTAGCGGGAGCTCCTACGAGCAGTACTTC.

The V call is TRBV7-2, the J call TRBJ2-1, with a tentative D call TRBD1 (6 bases). Trimming removed 5 bases at V and 3 bases at J, with 17 bases between. Germline assignment: CDR1 SGHTA and CDR2 FQGNSA. This CDR3 has 16 residues. The CDR3, as DNA: TGTGCCAGCAGCCATGACCCGGGACAAAGCTACAATGAGCAGTTCTTC. Translating it yields CASSHDPGQSYNEQFF.

This rearrangement joins TRBV19 to TRBJ1-6, with 10 bases identical to TRBD1. CDR1 is LNHDA and CDR2 is SQIVND in the germline V gene (reference sequence). The ends lost 0 bases at V and 7 bases at J; junction bases unmatched: 3. This CDR3 comprises 16 residues. Here the CDR3 reads CASSIEGQGINSPLHF. CDR3 bases: TGTGCCAGTAGTATAGAGGGACAGGGGATCAATTCACCCCTCCACTTT.